This is a list of T cell receptor beta chains from one sample in a study of blood T cell repertoires in COVID-19. Profiling relied on immunoSEQ multiplex PCR, and the TCRdb table lists in-frame clones only, not all of them. This sample carries fewer than 250,000 clones, roughly 80% of them seen once, and the ten largest clones take more than 9%. Sequences were obtained from peripheral blood. The receptor set was obtained from a woman older than 75 with acute or convalescent COVID-19. Each CDR3 is given with its conserved first and last residue. Each record gives: V gene, D gene, J gene, clone size, CDR3 DNA, CDR3 protein. The D gene is left open where the match is weak. Rows give clone size only sometimes, using once, few, many, or a class for an expanded clone.

TRBV5-1,TRBD2,TRBJ2-3,NA,TGCGCCAGCAGCTTCGGTACTAGCGGGAACACAGATACGCAGTATTTT,CASSFGTSGNTDTQYF
TRBV5-1,NA,TRBJ2-3,NA,TGCGCCAGCATGGAGGGGCCTAGCACAGATACGCAGTATTTT,CASMEGPSTDTQYF
TRBV25-1,TRBD1,TRBJ1-1,NA,TGTGCCAGCAGTGAATGGGGCAGGGGGTTAAGAATGAACACTGAAGCTTTCTTT,CASSEWGRGLRMNTEAFF
TRBV6-1,TRBD2,TRBJ2-1,NA,TGTGCCAGCAGTGAAGGTTGGACTAGCCACAATGAGCAGTTCTTC,CASSEGWTSHNEQFF
TRBV3-1/TRBV3-2,TRBD2,TRBJ2-5,NA,TGTGCCAGCAGCCAAGCGGGACTAGGGGAGGAGACCCAGTACTTC,CASSQAGLGEETQYF
TRBV20-1,TRBD1,TRBJ2-1,NA,TGCAGTGCTAGTAGGGGGGACAGGGTATCCAATGAGCAGTTCTTC,CSASRGDRVSNEQFF
TRBV5-1,TRBD1,TRBJ1-2,once,TGCGCCAGCAGCGACCGGGACAGGAGGTCGGCTGGCTACACCTTC,CASSDRDRRSAGYTF
TRBV5-1,NA,TRBJ1-1,NA,TGCGCCAGCAGCCTAATGACAGGAGACACTGAAGCTTTCTTT,CASSLMTGDTEAFF
TRBV5-1,NA,TRBJ2-2,few,TGCGCCAGCAGCAAAACATTCCAGGGGAGCACCGGGGAGCTGTTTTTT,CASSKTFQGSTGELFF
TRBV3-1/TRBV3-2,NA,TRBJ1-4,NA,TGTGCCAGCAGCCACGCACGCATCCTAAACCCGGGTGAAAAACTGTTTTTT,CASSHARILNPGEKLFF
TRBV9,NA,TRBJ2-2,NA,TGTGCCAGCAGCGTAGTGGGGGGGACAAACACCGGGGAGCTGTTTTTT,CASSVVGGTNTGELFF
TRBV7-2,NA,TRBJ1-6,NA,TGTGCCAGCAGCTTAGAGTCAGGAAGTTATAATTCACCCCTCCACTTT,CASSLESGSYNSPLHF
TRBV18,TRBD2,TRBJ2-1,NA,TGTGCCAGCTCACCGCCAGCGGGGGGTCCTTACAATGAGCAGTTCTTC,CASSPPAGGPYNEQFF
TRBV12-2,NA,TRBJ1-1,NA,TGTGCAAGTCGCCCAGCTCGGACAGGGATGAACACTGAAGCTTTCTTT,CASRPARTGMNTEAFF
TRBV15,NA,TRBJ1-3,NA,TGTGCCACCAGCCGCGAGCGAAACACCATATATTTT,CATSRERNTIYF
TRBV6-5,TRBD1,TRBJ1-2,NA,TGTGCCAGCAGTTACGGACAGGGGGACTATGGCTACACCTTC,CASSYGQGDYGYTF
TRBV2,NA,TRBJ2-2,NA,TGTGCCAGCACTCCGCGGGCGTATCCGGCCGGGGAGCTGTTTTTT,CASTPRAYPAGELFF
TRBV13,NA,TRBJ1-2,NA,TGTGCCAGCAGCTTAGGCCTCGGGGGGCTTTTTGGCTACACCTTC,CASSLGLGGLFGYTF